The sequence of this T cell receptor (beta chain) was determined in a study of T cell repertoires in cytomegalovirus infection (dated by TCRdb to 2018 to 2020). Notes on the research overall: Recently identified HLA-C-restricted CMV epitopes, whose presentation resists viral immunomodulation, were targeted by peptide stimulations together with well-studied HLA-B-restricted epitopes. Donor HLA type was relevant to the analysis, as public TCR beta signatures indicated carriage of CMV infection together with the matching HLA type. What the research found in general, with its limitations: The ex vivo response was dominated by HLA-C-restricted CMV-specific TCR beta clonotypes, which also provided the single most frequent clonotype in two of eight donors. Carriers of CMV infection plus the relevant HLA type were discriminated by the cumulative frequency of public TCR beta family members in the study cohort and in an independent approximately 340-donor cohort.

From its cysteine to its phenylalanine, the CDR3 spans 16 amino acids. CDR3 DNA is the only sequence kept; it has 48 bases, read in frame from the first base. CDR1 and CDR2 (MNHEY, SVGEGT) derive from the germline V gene. Trimmed from V: 1 base; trimmed from J: 7 bases; junction bases lacking a gene match: 4. The sample's treatment or condition, from its label and the paper: in vitro stimulation with specific CMV peptide epitopes to enrich CMV-specific T cells. Sequencing relied on an Illumina HiSeq 1500. The public reads were run again by TCRdb, first through fastp at Q25 and then through MiXCR, and only productive beta chains were kept. Here each entry gathers all rows of one CDR3 protein and keeps the most common genes and DNA. This sample gives about 350,000 distinct CDR3 sequences in total; 34% of them show up just once. The ten largest clonotypes hold roughly 14% of the sample. Remarks on this clonotype: No cognate antigen has been identified for it. Base qualities were left out, and no much larger clone turns up one base away.

The sample in question was cultured PBMCs, obtained from culture after CMV antigen stimulation. This sequence uses TRBV6-2 or TRBV6-3 and TRBJ2-1; 13 central nucleotides agree with TRBD2. The clonotype comes from a human donor in good health (CMV status not recorded). Some clones in this sample may be carry-over from other donors' samples. CDR3 region: CASSYLLAGGRNEQFF. The sequence in DNA is TGTGCCAGCAGTTACTTACTAGCGGGAGGGAGGAATGAGCAGTTCTTC.